A single sample gave rise to the 5 T cell receptor beta chains below, sequenced in a study of T-cell reconstitution after alpha-beta-depleted transplantation in children. Unique molecular identifiers tagged the TCRbeta library. TCRdb called the PCR reads again in MiXCR, with one record for every CDR3 protein. The table includes 300,000 to 400,000 distinct CDR3 sequences, about 14% detected once. The material was PBMCs, obtained from the stem cell graft. Every receptor here comes from a human donor who donated a stem cell graft to a child with Fanconi anemia.

There are many counts of this clonotype. The gene calls are TRBV28 and TRBJ2-7, with D tentatively TRBD1 (5 bases). This CDR3 spans 14 amino acids. Trimming left V 6 bases short and J 5 bases short, with 17 bases between. CDR1 is MDHEN, CDR2 SYDVKM, per germline. CDR3 sequence: CASSPGARSNEQYV. The DNA of the CDR3 is TGTGCCAGCAGCCCTGGGGCCAGATCGAACGAGCAGTACGTC.

The sample holds many counts of this clonotype. This sequence joins TRBV6-6 and TRBJ1-2; the D gene is possibly TRBD1 (6 bases). This CDR3 is 13 amino acids long. The V gene's germline CDR1 is MNHNY and CDR2 SVGAGI (reference sequence). Trimming removed 6 bases from V and 4 bases from J, with 12 bases in between. The CDR3, as DNA: TGTGCCAGCAGCTCAGACAGGCTCTATGGCTACACCTTC. Translating it yields CASSSDRLYGYTF.

This clonotype was counted only a few times. The chain links TRBV7-9 to TRBJ2-5; maybe TRBD1 (5 bases). The CDR3 length is 13 residues. The ends were cut back, 1 base at V and 7 bases at J, with 10 bases in the middle. CDR1 and CDR2 from the germline V gene are SEHNR and FQNEAQ (reference sequence). The CDR3 DNA follows: TGTGCCAGCAGCTTAGAAGGGGTTGGGACCCAGTACTTC. Amino acids: CASSLEGVGTQYF.

The V gene is TRBV20-1, the J gene TRBJ2-5; 7 positions agree with TRBD1. The germline gives CDR1 DFQATT, CDR2 SNEGSKA (reference sequence). The ends lost 4 bases at V and 3 bases at J; junction bases unmatched: 14. CDR3 length equals 16 residues. The CDR3 sequence is CSAKPPGQVGEETQYF. The CDR3 DNA is TGCAGTGCTAAACCTCCTGGACAGGTTGGTGAAGAGACCCAGTACTTC.

This clonotype was seen repeatedly, ten times or more. The chain links TRBV24-1 to TRBJ2-3, with 8 positions matching TRBD1. This CDR3 region has 15 residues. Unmatched junction bases numbered 4, after V lost 4 bases and J lost 2 bases. CDR1 KGHDR and CDR2 SFDVKD come from the germline V gene. The CDR3: CATSEGQGATDTQYF. In nucleotides, the CDR3 is TGTGCCACCAGTGAAGGTCAGGGGGCCACAGATACGCAGTATTTT.